The rows below give T cell receptor beta chains drawn from one sample of a study of Graves' ophthalmopathy and Graves' hyperthyroidism. TCRdb processed the multiplex PCR reads anew with MiXCR; each CDR3 protein has one entry. The sample carries about 420,000 distinct CDR3 sequences, 20% to 25% recorded once. Source material: peripheral blood. The receptors shown here come from a woman under 30 with stable Graves' hyperthyroidism. Each CDR3 is given with its conserved first and last residue. The order of the fields is V gene, clone size, J gene, CDR3 protein. Not all rows give a size; the values are once, few, many and, for expanded clones, a class.

v_gene: TRBV3-1; abundance: few; j_gene: TRBJ1-2; CDR3aa: CASSQYGTGALYGYTF
v_gene: TRBV6-1; abundance: many; j_gene: TRBJ1-1; CDR3aa: CASSVIDANTEAFF
v_gene: TRBV4-3; abundance: many; j_gene: TRBJ2-7; CDR3aa: CASSQDRVRDEQYF
v_gene: TRBV28; abundance: many; j_gene: TRBJ2-7; CDR3aa: CASSTPGTVSYEQYF
v_gene: TRBV6-7; abundance: many; j_gene: TRBJ2-4; CDR3aa: CASSYYWESIKYF
v_gene: TRBV10-3; abundance: many; j_gene: TRBJ2-3; CDR3aa: CAITPSRSDTQYF
v_gene: TRBV6-1; abundance: NA; j_gene: TRBJ1-2; CDR3aa: CASSRGGVTNYGYTF
v_gene: TRBV2; abundance: many; j_gene: TRBJ2-7; CDR3aa: CASTMPGTGAEEQYF
v_gene: TRBV18; abundance: few; j_gene: TRBJ1-5; CDR3aa: CASSRIKTGRSNQPQHF
v_gene: TRBV28; abundance: many; j_gene: TRBJ1-2; CDR3aa: CASSSNGRGDYGYTF
v_gene: TRBV29-1; abundance: NA; j_gene: TRBJ1-2; CDR3aa: CSVVGTLDGYTF
v_gene: TRBV20-1; abundance: many; j_gene: TRBJ2-5; CDR3aa: CSARDPGTGDQETQYF
v_gene: TRBV4-2; abundance: many; j_gene: TRBJ2-7; CDR3aa: CASSQEASGSDEQYF
v_gene: TRBV5-1; abundance: NA; j_gene: TRBJ2-7; CDR3aa: CASSLAQGQTTYEQYF
v_gene: TRBV11-2; abundance: NA; j_gene: TRBJ2-7; CDR3aa: CASSLGTGAEQYF
v_gene: TRBV15; abundance: many; j_gene: TRBJ1-1; CDR3aa: CATSRGRGTEAFF
v_gene: TRBV3-1; abundance: NA; j_gene: TRBJ1-1; CDR3aa: CASRPRDRRSEAFF
v_gene: TRBV30; abundance: NA; j_gene: TRBJ2-5; CDR3aa: CACGPTQYF
v_gene: TRBV6-1; abundance: NA; j_gene: TRBJ2-7; CDR3aa: CASSGHRGNEQYF
v_gene: TRBV7-3; abundance: many; j_gene: TRBJ1-6; CDR3aa: CASSPEGGRNSPLHF
v_gene: TRBV6-1; abundance: NA; j_gene: TRBJ2-7; CDR3aa: CASEAARHPPAVYF
v_gene: TRBV15; abundance: many; j_gene: TRBJ1-5; CDR3aa: CATSSGNQPQHF
v_gene: TRBV11-2; abundance: NA; j_gene: TRBJ2-5; CDR3aa: CASRGSQETQYF
v_gene: TRBV30; abundance: many; j_gene: TRBJ1-1; CDR3aa: CARVRGSEAFF
v_gene: TRBV29-1; abundance: many; j_gene: TRBJ2-5; CDR3aa: CSVRVGAGGQETQYF
v_gene: TRBV20-1; abundance: NA; j_gene: TRBJ2-7; CDR3aa: CSARPLAGGTYEQYF